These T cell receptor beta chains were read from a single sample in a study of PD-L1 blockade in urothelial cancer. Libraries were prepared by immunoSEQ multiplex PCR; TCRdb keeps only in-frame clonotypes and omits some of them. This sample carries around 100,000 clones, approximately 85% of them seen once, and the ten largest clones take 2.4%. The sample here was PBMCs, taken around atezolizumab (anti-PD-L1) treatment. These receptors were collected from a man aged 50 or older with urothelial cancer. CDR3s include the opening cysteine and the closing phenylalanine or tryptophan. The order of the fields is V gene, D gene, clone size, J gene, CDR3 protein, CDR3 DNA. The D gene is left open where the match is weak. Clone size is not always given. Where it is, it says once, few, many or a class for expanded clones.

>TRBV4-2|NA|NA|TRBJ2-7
CASSQEGGVPYEQYF
TGTGCCAGCAGCCAAGAAGGCGGGGTTCCCTACGAGCAGTACTTC
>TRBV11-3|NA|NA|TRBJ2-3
CASSQMGRPDTQYF
TGTGCCAGCAGCCAGATGGGGAGACCAGATACGCAGTATTTT
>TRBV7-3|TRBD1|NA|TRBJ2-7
CASSKQGAADEQYF
TGTGCCAGCAGCAAACAGGGGGCCGCTGACGAGCAGTACTTC
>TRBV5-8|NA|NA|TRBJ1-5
CASSSGQKINQPQHF
TGTGCCAGCAGCTCCGGACAGAAAATCAATCAGCCCCAGCATTTT
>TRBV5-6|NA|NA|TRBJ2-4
CASSSDRKNIQYF
TGTGCCAGCAGTTCCGACAGAAAAAACATTCAGTACTTC
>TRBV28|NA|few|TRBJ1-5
CASSLGQVNQPQHF
TGTGCCAGCAGCCTGGGACAAGTCAATCAGCCCCAGCATTTT
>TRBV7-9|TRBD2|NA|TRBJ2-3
CASSLIPSGSTDTQYF
TGTGCCAGCAGCCTCATCCCTAGCGGTAGCACAGATACGCAGTATTTT
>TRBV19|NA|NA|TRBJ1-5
CASSMEGHSPGPQHF
TGTGCCAGTAGTATGGAGGGTCACAGTCCGGGGCCCCAGCATTTT
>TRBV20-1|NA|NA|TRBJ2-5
CSAPGQETQYF
TGCAGTGCCCCCGGGCAAGAGACCCAGTACTTC
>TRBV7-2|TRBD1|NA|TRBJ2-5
CASSLAGTEETQYF
TGTGCCAGCAGCTTGGCAGGGACAGAAGAGACCCAGTACTTC
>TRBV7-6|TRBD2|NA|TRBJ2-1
CASSSGLVAYNEQFF
TGTGCCAGCAGCTCCGGACTAGTGGCCTACAATGAGCAGTTCTTC
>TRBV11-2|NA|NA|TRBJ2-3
CASLDLGQELTDTQYF
TGTGCCAGCCTCGACCTGGGGCAGGAACTCACAGATACGCAGTATTTT
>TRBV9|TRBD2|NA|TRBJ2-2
CASSVAPTSGIFGGELFF
TGTGCCAGCAGCGTAGCTCCCACTAGCGGGATCTTCGGCGGGGAGCTGTTTTTT
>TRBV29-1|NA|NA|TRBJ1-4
CSVPGVNEKLFF
TGCAGCGTTCCCGGAGTTAATGAAAAACTGTTTTTT
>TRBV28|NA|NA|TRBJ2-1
CASSLFSTGRYNEQFF
TGTGCCAGCAGTTTATTTTCGACTGGCCGATACAATGAGCAGTTCTTC
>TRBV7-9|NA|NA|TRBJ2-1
CASSQDYNEQFF
TGTGCCAGCAGCCAGGACTACAATGAGCAGTTCTTC
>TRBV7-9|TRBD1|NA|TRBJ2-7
CASSTGTGGYEQYF
TGTGCCAGCAGCACCGGGACAGGGGGCTACGAGCAGTACTTC
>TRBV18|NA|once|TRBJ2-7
CASSPTGSSYEQYF
TGTGCCAGCTCCCCTACAGGAAGCTCCTACGAGCAGTACTTC
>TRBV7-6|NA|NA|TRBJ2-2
CASTLVSRERRNDRRFTGELFF
TGTGCCAGCACTCTCGTTTCACGGGAAAGGCGTAACGACCGACGATTCACCGGGGAGCTGTTTTTT
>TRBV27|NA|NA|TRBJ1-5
CASSPDSLSNQPQHF
TGTGCCAGCAGCCCGGACAGCTTGAGCAATCAGCCCCAGCATTTT
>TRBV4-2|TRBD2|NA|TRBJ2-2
CASSQAGGGLAGELFF
TGTGCCAGCAGCCAAGCGGGAGGGGGGTTGGCCGGGGAGCTGTTTTTT
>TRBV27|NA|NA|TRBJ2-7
CASSFTPYSYEQYF
TGTGCCAGCAGTTTTACTCCGTACTCCTACGAGCAGTACTTC
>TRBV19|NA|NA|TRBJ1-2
CASRESGQLGYTF
TGTGCCAGTAGGGAATCCGGACAGTTGGGCTACACCTTC
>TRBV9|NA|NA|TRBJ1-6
CASSNPSTPLHF
TGTGCCAGCAGCAACCCTAGTACACCCCTCCACTTT
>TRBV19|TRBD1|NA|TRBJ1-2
CASSLGTDYGYTF
TGTGCCAGTAGTCTAGGGACAGACTATGGCTACACCTTC
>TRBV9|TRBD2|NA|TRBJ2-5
CASSPGLAGQETQYF
TGTGCCAGCAGCCCGGGACTAGCGGGACAAGAGACCCAGTACTTC
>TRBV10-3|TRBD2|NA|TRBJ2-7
CAISEETSNEQYF
TGTGCCATCAGTGAAGAGACTAGCAACGAGCAGTACTTC
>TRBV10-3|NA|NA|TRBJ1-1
CAISPGKMNTEAFF
TGTGCCATCAGCCCCGGGAAGATGAACACTGAAGCTTTCTTT
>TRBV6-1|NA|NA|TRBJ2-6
CASLTRRAGANVLTF
TGTGCCAGTCTGACACGACGAGCTGGGGCCAACGTCCTGACTTTC
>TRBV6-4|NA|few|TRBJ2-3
CASSGSGTDTQYF
TGTGCCAGCAGTGGTAGCGGCACAGATACGCAGTATTTT
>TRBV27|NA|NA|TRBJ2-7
CASRQVGGSIYEQYF
TGTGCCAGCCGCCAAGTGGGCGGGTCCATCTACGAGCAGTACTTC
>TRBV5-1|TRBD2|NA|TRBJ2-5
CASSGPPGGRETQYF
TGCGCCAGCAGCGGCCCCCCGGGCGGGAGGGAGACCCAGTACTTC
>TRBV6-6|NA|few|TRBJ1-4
CASSAQGPREKLFF
TGTGCCAGCAGTGCGCAGGGTCCAAGGGAAAAACTGTTTTTT
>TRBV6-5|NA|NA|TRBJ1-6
CASSLGHSLNSPLHF
TGTGCCAGCAGTCTGGGGCACAGCCTTAATTCACCCCTCCACTTT
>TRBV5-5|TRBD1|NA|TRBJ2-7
CASSFGDREYEQYF
TGTGCCAGCAGCTTCGGGGACAGGGAATACGAGCAGTACTTC
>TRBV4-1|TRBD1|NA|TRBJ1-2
CASSQDRGLLPYGYTF
TGCGCCAGCAGCCAAGACAGGGGGCTTCTTCCCTATGGCTACACCTTC
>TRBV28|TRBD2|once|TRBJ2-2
CASTAGGNTGELFF
TGTGCAAGCACCGCGGGAGGGAACACCGGGGAGCTGTTTTTT
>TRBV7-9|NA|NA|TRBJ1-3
CASSTVGNTIYF
TGTGCCAGCAGTACAGTTGGAAACACCATATATTTT
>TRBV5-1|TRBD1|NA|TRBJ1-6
CASSLWDRNSPLHF
TGCGCCAGCAGCTTGTGGGACAGGAATTCACCCCTCCACTTT
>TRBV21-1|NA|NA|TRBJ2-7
CASSKEPWQSYEQYF
TGTGCCAGCAGCAAAGAACCTTGGCAATCCTACGAGCAGTACTTC
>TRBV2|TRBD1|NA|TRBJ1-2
CASSGDRGRGGYTF
TGTGCCAGCAGTGGGGACAGGGGGCGAGGCGGCTACACCTTC
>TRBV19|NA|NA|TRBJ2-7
CASSALGGEQYF
TGTGCCAGCTCCGCCCTCGGGGGCGAGCAGTACTTC
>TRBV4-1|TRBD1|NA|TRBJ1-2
CASSRDRAYGYTF
TGCGCCAGCAGCCGGGACAGGGCCTATGGCTACACCTTC
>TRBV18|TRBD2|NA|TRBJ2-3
CASSPPGRDTQYF
TGTGCCAGCTCACCACCCGGGAGGGATACGCAGTATTTT
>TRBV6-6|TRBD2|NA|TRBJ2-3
CASLAGWGTDTQYF
TGTGCCAGCCTAGCGGGGTGGGGCACAGATACGCAGTATTTT